The clone carrying this T cell receptor (beta chain) was recorded only once. The data stem from a study of shared T cell receptors in the human thymus. Only in-frame clones appear in the TCRdb table, and some are missing; sequencing was by immunoSEQ multiplex PCR. The sample holds roughly 660,000 clones, 88% seen once. Germline loops: CDR1 SGHRS, CDR2 YFSETQ. After removal of 4 bases from V and 2 bases from J, the junction contained 9 bases not matched to a gene. The CDR3 is 18 residues long. These records were also assigned to another study, of human thymus T cells.

The sequence came from a boy less than two years old with a congenital heart defect. Sequencing input: thymocytes. The chain uses TRBV5-1 and TRBJ2-7; 16 positions match TRBD2. The CDR3 DNA reads as TGCGCCAGCAGCCGGGGACTAGCGGGAGGGCTAAGGGCCTACGAGCAGTACTTC. Its protein is CASSRGLAGGLRAYEQYF.